Sequencing of this T cell receptor beta chain was carried out in a study of cytomegalovirus exposure and HLA in healthy donors. PCR was performed using 60 Vbeta and 13 Jbeta primers. Repertoires were generated with immunoSEQ multiplex PCR, while TCRdb's copy carries only in-frame clones and drops some. The sample includes about 180,000 clones, 75% to 80% of them seen just once. About this clone itself: Its cognate antigen is unknown.

Germline CDR1 is PRHDT and CDR2 is FYEKMQ (reference sequence). This CDR3 has 12 residues. Trimming took off 2 bases at V and 8 bases at J, with 7 bases between the two ends. The study's findings and limits: Per a prior analysis, the majority of TCR beta V segments were productive roughly 90% or roughly 30% of the time. From TCR beta sequences, most subjects' HLA-A and HLA-B alleles were reportedly predicted accurately. One cluster of highly shared sequence variants probably arose as a sequencing artifact. Presence/absence analyses treated sequencing depth as roughly uniform across donors.

The origin of this receptor is a man aged 40-50 years in good health and CMV-seropositive. Input material: PBMCs. This chain joins TRBV13 and TRBJ2-1; unclear D gene. CDR3 nucleotides: TGTGCCAGCAGCTTAATCTCTTATGAGCAGTTCTTC. Protein sequence: CASSLISYEQFF.